The 12 T cell receptor beta chains listed next were all sequenced from one sample in a study of cytomegalovirus exposure and HLA in healthy donors (dated by TCRdb to about 2017). Library construction relied on the immunoSEQ multiplex PCR assay. For the multiplex PCR, a mixture combining 60 forward primers for TCR Vbeta segments and 13 reverse primers for TCR Jbeta segments was used. TCRdb took this table from immuneACCESS and kept in-frame rearrangements with V and J called. Such tables lack part of the clones; where checked against another copy, unresolved V genes explain under half of the gap, and the rest is unexplained. The sample table lists 140,000 to 150,000 clones, 60% to 80% of them with a count of one. Less than 2% of the sample lies in the top ten. The material sequenced was PBMCs. The receptors derive from a young woman in good health and CMV-seronegative.

This chain connects TRBV5-1 to TRBJ1-6; TRBD1 aligns across 7 bases. CDR3 length: 17 residues. V lost 4 bases to trimming and J lost 9 bases; unmatched junction nucleotides: 16. CDR1 is SGHRS, CDR2 YFSETQ, per germline. The CDR3 spells CASSPRDSRGRSSPLHF. The DNA of the CDR3 is TGCGCCAGCAGCCCCCGGGACAGTCGGGGAAGGAGTTCACCCCTCCACTTT.

The chain couples TRBV20-1 to TRBJ2-3; unclear D gene. Germline V CDR1 and CDR2: DFQATT, SNEGSKA (reference sequence). Deletions cut 1 base from V and 6 bases from J, with 2 bases between. The CDR3 contains 10 residues. This CDR3 reads CSARADTQYF. The CDR3, as DNA: TGCAGTGCTAGAGCTGATACGCAGTATTTT.

This clone is a singleton in its sample. The V gene is TRBV11-3, the J gene TRBJ2-7; D is possibly TRBD1 (5 bases). From germline, CDR1 is SGHNT and CDR2 YENEEA. CDR3 length equals 12 residues. V was pared by 5 bases and J by 4 bases, with 9 bases between. The CDR3 protein is CASSLQDYEQYF. As DNA, the CDR3 is TGTGCCAGCAGCCTACAGGATTACGAGCAGTACTTC.

V is TRBV6-1 and J is TRBJ1-1; possible D gene TRBD1, 6 bases. This CDR3 comprises 15 residues. The germline V gene encodes CDR1 MNHNS and CDR2 SASEGT. V was pared by 2 bases and J by 1 base, with 11 bases between. CDR3 nucleotides: TGTGCCAGCAGTGAACCAACAGGGAGGAACACTGAAGCTTTCTTT. As protein: CASSEPTGRNTEAFF.

V gene TRBV27 combines with J gene TRBJ2-5; D is perhaps TRBD2 (7 bases). The CDR3 runs 15 residues. V lost 7 bases, J lost 0 bases, and 15 bases lay in between. Germline values: CDR1 MNHEY, CDR2 SMNVEV (reference sequence). The DNA of the CDR3 is TGTGCCAGCATGAACCCGGGGGGCTACCAAGAGACCCAGTACTTC. It codes for CASMNPGGYQETQYF.

This chain uses TRBV5-5 with TRBJ1-1, with D hard to call. Trimming shortened V by 5 bases and J by 1 base, and 12 bases separated the two germline ends. This CDR3 is built from 14 residues. CDR1 and CDR2 (germline): SGHKS, YYEKEE (reference sequence). DNA of the CDR3: TGTGCCAGCAGACTCACACGGGGGAACACTGAAGCTTTCTTT. It yields the protein CASRLTRGNTEAFF.

The chain is built from TRBV7-2 and TRBJ1-2; no clear D gene. The germline gives CDR1 SGHTA, CDR2 FQGNSA. The V end lost 6 bases, the J end lost 1 base, and 6 bases lay between the germline ends. The CDR3 is 12 amino acids. The CDR3 region is CASSFRNYGYTF. The CDR3 nucleotides are TGTGCCAGCAGTTTCCGTAACTATGGCTACACCTTC.

This chain connects TRBV7-9 to TRBJ2-1; 12 nucleotides match TRBD2. V lost 4 bases to trimming and J lost 4 bases; unmatched junction nucleotides: 5. This CDR3 region has 16 residues. CDR1 and CDR2 from the germline V gene are SEHNR and FQNEAQ (reference sequence). The CDR3 region is CASSSLAGGLYNEQFF. The CDR3, as DNA: TGTGCCAGCAGCTCTCTAGCGGGGGGGCTTTACAATGAGCAGTTCTTC.

The chain recombines TRBV7-2 with TRBJ2-5; 8 bases are a match to TRBD1. CDR1 is SGHTA and CDR2 is FQGNSA in the germline V gene. The CDR3 runs to 15 residues. The V gene end was trimmed by 1 base and the J gene end by 5 bases; junction bases not matched to a gene: 6. The CDR3 loop is CASSLVGQGFETQYF. The CDR3 DNA follows: TGTGCCAGCAGCTTAGTCGGACAGGGTTTCGAGACCCAGTACTTC. Drawing the rest from reference TRBV7-2 and TRBJ2-5, the complete variable domain is GAGVSQSPSNKVTEKGKDVELRCDPISGHTALYWYRQSLGQGLEFLIYFQGNSAPDKSGLPSDRFSAERTGGSVSTLTIQRTQQEDSAVYLCASSLVGQGFETQYFGPGTRLLVL.

This clone has only one observation. The chain links TRBV6-5 to TRBJ1-1; 7 bases map to TRBD1. The J segment lost 0 bases and the V segment lost 8 bases, leaving 6 bases of the junction unmatched. The CDR3 contains 14 residues. In germline, CDR1 is MNHEY, CDR2 SVGAGI. CDR3 nucleotides: TGTGCCAGCGGACATAGGGGGCTGAACACTGAAGCTTTCTTT. It codes for CASGHRGLNTEAFF.

The V call is TRBV6-5, the J call TRBJ1-6; maybe TRBD1 (5 bases). The CDR3 has 14 residues. V lost 7 bases, J lost 9 bases, and 16 bases lay in between. Looked up from germline, CDR1 is MNHEY and CDR2 is SVGAGI. The CDR3, as DNA: TGTGCCAGCACAGTAGGGGATAACAGTTCACCCCTCCACTTT. It specifies CASTVGDNSSPLHF.

This chain links TRBV7-8 with TRBJ2-1; 8 bases line up with TRBD2. The V and J ends lost 9 bases and 5 bases, in that order; junction bases with no gene match: 12. Germline V gene lookup returns CDR1 SGHVS and CDR2 FQNEAQ. The CDR3 consists of 15 residues. CDR3 sequence reads: CASSLSAGGNNEQFF. CDR3 sequence (DNA): TGTGCCAGTTCCCTATCGGCGGGGGGTAACAATGAGCAGTTCTTC.